Listed below are T cell receptor beta chains from one sample, sequenced in a study of CD8 T cells in Susac syndrome. TCRdb called the immunoSEQ multiplex PCR reads again in MiXCR, with one record for every CDR3 protein. Of 130,000 or so distinct CDR3 sequences in the sample, 91% were seen once. The source material was CD8+ T cells from PBMCs. The receptors derive from a human donor with multiple sclerosis. The CDR3 runs from the conserved cysteine through the conserved F or W. The D gene is left open where the match is weak. Only some rows state a clone size, as once, few, many or a class for expanded clones.

DNA: TGTGCCAGCAGTGGAGCGGAGAGCTCCTACAATGAGCAGTTCTTC
CDR3: CASSGAESSYNEQFF
J: TRBJ2-1
V: TRBV12-3/TRBV12-4
size: NA
D: NA

DNA: TGTGCCTGGAGTGGGACAGGGCCGAGCAATCAGCCCCAGCATTTT
CDR3: CAWSGTGPSNQPQHF
J: TRBJ1-5
V: TRBV30
size: NA
D: TRBD1

DNA: TGTGCCAGTAGTATAGTGGGAGCAGCAGGGCCCCTCACTGAAGCTTTCTTT
CDR3: CASSIVGAAGPLTEAFF
J: TRBJ1-1
V: TRBV19
size: NA
D: NA

DNA: TGCAGTGCTAGTTCCTTTGAGGCGGGAGCGATCCAAGAGACCCAGTACTTC
CDR3: CSASSFEAGAIQETQYF
J: TRBJ2-5
V: TRBV20-1
size: NA
D: TRBD2

DNA: TGTGCCAGCAGACCGGACAGCACGTCTATAGGGCCCCAGCATTTT
CDR3: CASRPDSTSIGPQHF
J: TRBJ1-5
V: TRBV2
size: NA
D: NA

DNA: TGTGCCTGTATCCCGGGACGGATTAACTATGGCTACACCTTC
CDR3: CACIPGRINYGYTF
J: TRBJ1-2
V: TRBV30
size: NA
D: NA

DNA: TGTGCCAGCAGCTCAGACACACAATCCTACAATGAGCAGTTCTTC
CDR3: CASSSDTQSYNEQFF
J: TRBJ2-1
V: TRBV11-2
size: NA
D: NA

DNA: TGTGCCAGCAGCGTAGAGCCTAGCGGCACAGATACGCAGTATTTT
CDR3: CASSVEPSGTDTQYF
J: TRBJ2-3
V: TRBV9
size: NA
D: NA

DNA: TGCGCCAGCAGCCAAGATCCCGGGGAGCAGTACTTC
CDR3: CASSQDPGEQYF
J: TRBJ2-7
V: TRBV4-1
size: NA
D: NA

DNA: TGCAGTGCTAGAGATTACCTGGACAGGGATGAAAAACTGTTTTTT
CDR3: CSARDYLDRDEKLFF
J: TRBJ1-4
V: TRBV20-1
size: NA
D: TRBD1

DNA: TGTGCCAGCAGCCACGGGACGACCTTGTACAATGAGCAGTTCTTC
CDR3: CASSHGTTLYNEQFF
J: TRBJ2-1
V: TRBV14
size: NA
D: NA

DNA: TGTGCCAGCAGTTCGGGGGAGGGAAGATATTATGGCTACACCTTC
CDR3: CASSSGEGRYYGYTF
J: TRBJ1-2
V: TRBV5-6
size: NA
D: NA

DNA: TGTGCCAGTAGTATCGGAGGCCCTCCCTACGAGCAGTACTTC
CDR3: CASSIGGPPYEQYF
J: TRBJ2-7
V: TRBV19
size: NA
D: NA

DNA: TGTGCCAGCAGTGGAGGAGTCTCTGGGGCCAACGTCCTGACTTTC
CDR3: CASSGGVSGANVLTF
J: TRBJ2-6
V: TRBV2
size: NA
D: NA

DNA: TGCGCCAGCAGCCAGTATCTCCCGACAGGACCCGAGGACTATGGCTACACCTTC
CDR3: CASSQYLPTGPEDYGYTF
J: TRBJ1-2
V: TRBV4-3
size: NA
D: NA

DNA: TGTGCCAGCAGCCCCCCGGGAACGCATATAATCTACACCTTC
CDR3: CASSPPGTHIIYTF
J: TRBJ1-2
V: TRBV5-6
size: NA
D: NA

DNA: TGTGCCAGCAGCTTAGCGGGGTTCGAGCAGTTCTTC
CDR3: CASSLAGFEQFF
J: TRBJ2-1
V: TRBV7-9
size: NA
D: NA

DNA: TGTGCCAGCAGCTCCCAGGTCGATAGCTCCTACAATGAGCAGTTCTTC
CDR3: CASSSQVDSSYNEQFF
J: TRBJ2-1
V: TRBV7-6
size: NA
D: NA

DNA: TGTGCCAGCTCATATTCCTCCAGATCCTATGGCTACACCTTC
CDR3: CASSYSSRSYGYTF
J: TRBJ1-2
V: TRBV18
size: NA
D: NA

DNA: TGTGCCAGCAGCTATGGCCGGAGGGGAGGCCCTAACACCGGGGAGCTGTTTTTT
CDR3: CASSYGRRGGPNTGELFF
J: TRBJ2-2
V: TRBV3-1
size: NA
D: NA

DNA: TGTGCCAGCACCAAAGGACTTAACACCGGGGAGCTGTTTTTT
CDR3: CASTKGLNTGELFF
J: TRBJ2-2
V: TRBV27
size: NA
D: NA

DNA: TGTGCCAGTAGCATGGGACAGGTTCTCTACAATGAGCAGTTCTTC
CDR3: CASSMGQVLYNEQFF
J: TRBJ2-1
V: TRBV19
size: NA
D: TRBD1

DNA: TGTGCCAGCAGTTACCCCCCCTCGGAGCAGTACTTC
CDR3: CASSYPPSEQYF
J: TRBJ2-7
V: TRBV6-2/TRBV6-3
size: NA
D: NA

DNA: TGTGCCAGCAGTTACTCGTCCCCAGCGGAGCAGTTCTTC
CDR3: CASSYSSPAEQFF
J: TRBJ2-1
V: TRBV6-6
size: once
D: NA

DNA: TGTGCCAGCAGTAAGGGAGGAGAGGGGCAGCCCCAGCATTTT
CDR3: CASSKGGEGQPQHF
J: TRBJ1-5
V: TRBV12-3/TRBV12-4
size: once
D: NA

DNA: TGCGCCAGCAGCTTGGGACTAGCGCGTCACTACAATGAGCAGTTCTTC
CDR3: CASSLGLARHYNEQFF
J: TRBJ2-1
V: TRBV5-1
size: NA
D: TRBD2

DNA: TGTGCCACCGAGTCTTCGTCCTACGAGCAGTACTTC
CDR3: CATESSSYEQYF
J: TRBJ2-7
V: TRBV6-2/TRBV6-3
size: NA
D: NA

DNA: TGTGCCAGTCTTGTTTCTTGGTCGGCGGGAGACTACGAGCAGTACTTC
CDR3: CASLVSWSAGDYEQYF
J: TRBJ2-7
V: TRBV6-1
size: NA
D: TRBD2

DNA: TGTGCCAGCTCGGACAATGAGCAGTTCTTC
CDR3: CASSDNEQFF
J: TRBJ2-1
V: TRBV7-9
size: few
D: NA

DNA: TGCAGTGCACCACTTGGAGTTACCCTCTACAATGAGCAGTTCTTC
CDR3: CSAPLGVTLYNEQFF
J: TRBJ2-1
V: TRBV20-1
size: NA
D: NA

DNA: TGTGCCAGCAGCCCGGGTCGGGACACCGAAGAGACCCAGTACTTC
CDR3: CASSPGRDTEETQYF
J: TRBJ2-5
V: TRBV7-9
size: NA
D: NA

DNA: TGTGCCAGTAAGGCATTATACACAGATACGCAGTATTTT
CDR3: CASKALYTDTQYF
J: TRBJ2-3
V: TRBV19
size: NA
D: NA